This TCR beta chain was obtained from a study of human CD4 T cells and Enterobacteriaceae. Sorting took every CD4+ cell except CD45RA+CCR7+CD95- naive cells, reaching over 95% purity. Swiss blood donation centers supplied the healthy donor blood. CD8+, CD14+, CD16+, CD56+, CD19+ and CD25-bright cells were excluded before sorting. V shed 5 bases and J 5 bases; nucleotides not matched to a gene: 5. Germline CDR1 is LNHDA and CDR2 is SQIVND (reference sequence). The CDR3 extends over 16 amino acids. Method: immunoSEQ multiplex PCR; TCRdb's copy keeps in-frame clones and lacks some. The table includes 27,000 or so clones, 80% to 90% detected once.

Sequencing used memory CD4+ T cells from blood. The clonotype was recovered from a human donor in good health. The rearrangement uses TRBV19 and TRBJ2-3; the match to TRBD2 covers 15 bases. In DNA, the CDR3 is TGTGCCAGTAGTGTGGGGACTAGCGGGAGGATAGATACGCAGTATTTT. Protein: CASSVGTSGRIDTQYF.